This T cell receptor (beta chain) was documented in a study of blood T cells in healthy people across ages. Study-level points and caveats: Diversity was estimated from one million T cells, and these estimates were considered underestimates. The study found more naive CD4+ cells and higher diversity in long-lived than aged donors.

Germline V gene data show CDR1 as MNHEY and CDR2 as SMNVEV (reference sequence). The CDR3 runs 13 residues. The V segment lost 5 bases and the J segment 10 bases; nucleotides outside the gene matches: 8. Alongside a J-beta primer mix, a sample-barcoded 5' primer served in a second PCR lasting 7 to 11 cycles. TCRdb reprocessed the 5' RACE reads via MiXCR and lists one record per CDR3 protein. Of 1.4 million or so distinct CDR3 sequences listed, under 55% are singletons. A few counts support this clonotype. Its antigen is unidentified. The rearrangement uses TRBV27 and TRBJ1-1, with 9 positions matching TRBD1. Material for sequencing was blood. This receptor was obtained from a woman under 30 in good health. DNA of the CDR3: TGTGCCAGCAGTCTCCGGACAGGGGCTTCAGCTTTCTTT. It is translated as CASSLRTGASAFF.